This TCR beta chain stems from a study of T-cell reconstitution after alpha-beta-depleted transplantation in children. Unmatched junction bases numbered 7, after V lost 2 bases and J lost 2 bases. CDR1 and CDR2 (germline): DFQATT, SNEGSKA (reference sequence). CDR3 length: 17 amino acids. This clonotype was seen more than once but under ten times. Preparation of the TCRbeta library was carried out with unique molecular identifiers. TCRdb re-analysed the PCR reads in MiXCR, keeping a single row per CDR3 protein. The sample shows about 610,000 distinct CDR3 sequences, roughly a tenth of them seen only once.

The chain is built from TRBV20-1 and TRBJ1-5; 12 nucleotides match TRBD1. The sequenced sample was PBMCs from the stem cell graft donor, obtained from the stem cell graft. The sequence was collected from a human donor who donated a stem cell graft to a child with acute myeloid leukemia. The CDR3 sequence is CSARRDRGPIGNQPQHF. CDR3 DNA: TGCAGTGCTAGAAGGGACAGGGGGCCAATAGGCAATCAGCCCCAGCATTTT.